The text below deals with one T cell receptor beta chain. Sequencing used immunoSEQ multiplex PCR; TCRdb keeps in-frame clones, though not all of them. The sample records millions of clones, approximately 94% being singletons. Germline loops: CDR1 MNHEY, CDR2 SMNVEV (reference sequence). With V trimmed by 6 bases and J by 5 bases, 10 bases remained unmatched. The CDR3 consists of 14 residues. This entry comes from a study of shared clonotypes between healthy human individuals. Study as a whole: The composition of the donors was a couple of women and a few men aged 18 to 49.

Terminally differentiated effector memory CD45RA+ cells were excluded from the naive CD8 cells, which were CD45RO-negative and positively selected for CCR7. The sequencing sample was made of naive CD8+ T cells from PBMCs. This receptor was taken from a man aged 18 to 29 in good health. Some clones in this sample may be carry-over from other donors' samples. The J gene is TRBJ2-7, the V gene TRBV27, with 7 bases aligning to TRBD2. This chain's CDR3 is CASSLGRERHEQYF. CDR3 sequence (DNA): TGTGCCAGCAGCCTGGGGCGGGAGCGCCACGAGCAGTACTTC.